These T cell receptor beta chains were read from a single sample in a study of shared clonotypes between healthy human individuals. TCRdb's copy holds only in-frame clones and misses some; the assay was immunoSEQ multiplex PCR. The sample shows around 2,000,000 clones, approximately 94% of them seen only once. The sequenced sample consisted of naive CD8+ T cells sorted from blood. The receptors come from a man aged 18 to 30 in good health. Each CDR3 is given with its conserved first and last residue. D genes are given only for firm matches. The size of a clone is reported for some rows only, either as once, few or many, or as a class for expanded clones.

>TRBJ2-2|.|.|TRBV4-1
TGCGCCAGCAGCTCCCGCGACACCGGGGAGCTGTTTTTT
CASSSRDTGELFF
>TRBJ2-1|TRBD2|.|TRBV7-8
TGTGCCAGCAGCTTAGAGCATTACCGGGAGGGGGACAATGAGCAGTTCTTC
CASSLEHYREGDNEQFF
>TRBJ1-4|.|.|TRBV7-9
TGTGCCAGCAGCCGTTCCCAGCTAACTAGTAATGAAAAACTGTTTTTT
CASSRSQLTSNEKLFF
>TRBJ2-3|TRBD2|.|TRBV30
TGTGCCTCCTCGAGCGGGGATAGCACAGATACGCAGTATTTT
CASSSGDSTDTQYF
>TRBJ2-1|.|.|TRBV5-4
TGTGCCAGCAGCTTGGCCATAGGCGGGACCAACAATGAGCAGTTCTTC
CASSLAIGGTNNEQFF
>TRBJ2-1|.|few|TRBV10-1
TGCGCCAGCAGTGATGTGTACAATGAGCAGTTCTTC
CASSDVYNEQFF
>TRBJ2-7|TRBD2|.|TRBV2
TGTGCCAGCCTTAGCGGGTACGAGCAGTACTTC
CASLSGYEQYF
>TRBJ2-3|.|.|TRBV12-5
TGTGCTAGTGGTTTGCAAAGGGCTGAAGATACGCAGTATTTT
CASGLQRAEDTQYF
>TRBJ1-1|.|.|TRBV27
TGTGCCAGCAGTCTCGGGACACCGAACACTGAAGCTTTCTTT
CASSLGTPNTEAFF
>TRBJ1-2|.|.|TRBV15
TGTGCCACCAGCAGTAGGAGGGTTGGCTATGGCTACACCTTC
CATSSRRVGYGYTF
>TRBJ2-7|.|.|TRBV7-9
TGTGCCAGCAGCTTAACGGACGCTTACCCTCTCGAGCAGTACTTC
CASSLTDAYPLEQYF
>TRBJ2-1|TRBD2|.|TRBV4-1
TGCGCCAGCAGCCAAGTGATGGGGACTAGCGGGGAGGTCGAATTCTTC
CASSQVMGTSGEVEFF
>TRBJ2-2|.|.|TRBV27
TGTGCCAGCAGTTCCGCGCCACTGAACACCGGGGAGCTGTTTTTT
CASSSAPLNTGELFF
>TRBJ2-7|TRBD2|once|TRBV6-5
TGTGCCACCTCCAGGCGGGGAGGGTCCTACGAGCAGTACTTC
CATSRRGGSYEQYF
>TRBJ2-1|.|few|TRBV5-1
TGCGCCAGCAGCTTGGTTTACAATGAGCAGTTCTTC
CASSLVYNEQFF
>TRBJ2-3|TRBD1|.|TRBV7-9
TGTGCCAGCAGCCCCAAGGGACAGGGGGCTAGAGATACGCAGTATTTT
CASSPKGQGARDTQYF
>TRBJ2-7|.|.|TRBV7-8
TGTGCCAGCAGCGGGAGCGCCGAGCAGTACTTC
CASSGSAEQYF
>TRBJ2-1|.|.|TRBV13
TGTGCCAGCAGCTTAGAGGTCGATGAGCAGTTCTTC
CASSLEVDEQFF
>TRBJ2-3|TRBD2|once|TRBV27
TGTGCCAGCAGTTTTGGCGGGGGGGCCCCAGATACGCAGTATTTT
CASSFGGGAPDTQYF
>TRBJ1-2|.|.|TRBV7-9
TGTGCCAGCAGCGCAGGGGACTACCTTAACTATGGCTACACCTTC
CASSAGDYLNYGYTF
>TRBJ2-1|.|.|TRBV6-5
TGTGCCAGCAGTTACTCCCAATCGGGGTATGAGCAGTTCTTC
CASSYSQSGYEQFF
>TRBJ1-5|.|.|TRBV4-3
TGCGCCAGCAGCCAAGATGGTGCAGGGAATCAGCCCCAGCATTTT
CASSQDGAGNQPQHF
>TRBJ2-1|TRBD2|.|TRBV7-9
TGTGCCAGCAGCTTACCCCCTTCGGGGGGGATTAACAATGAGCAGTTCTTC
CASSLPPSGGINNEQFF
>TRBJ1-2|.|.|TRBV5-6
TGTGCCAGCAGCCACAGCTATGGCTACACCTTC
CASSHSYGYTF
>TRBJ2-1|TRBD2|.|TRBV10-2
TGCGCCAGCCGGGGGGGCTACAATGAGCAGTTCTTC
CASRGGYNEQFF
>TRBJ1-2|.|once|TRBV5-1
TGCGCCACATCGGGGCGCGGGGATGGCTACACCTTC
CATSGRGDGYTF